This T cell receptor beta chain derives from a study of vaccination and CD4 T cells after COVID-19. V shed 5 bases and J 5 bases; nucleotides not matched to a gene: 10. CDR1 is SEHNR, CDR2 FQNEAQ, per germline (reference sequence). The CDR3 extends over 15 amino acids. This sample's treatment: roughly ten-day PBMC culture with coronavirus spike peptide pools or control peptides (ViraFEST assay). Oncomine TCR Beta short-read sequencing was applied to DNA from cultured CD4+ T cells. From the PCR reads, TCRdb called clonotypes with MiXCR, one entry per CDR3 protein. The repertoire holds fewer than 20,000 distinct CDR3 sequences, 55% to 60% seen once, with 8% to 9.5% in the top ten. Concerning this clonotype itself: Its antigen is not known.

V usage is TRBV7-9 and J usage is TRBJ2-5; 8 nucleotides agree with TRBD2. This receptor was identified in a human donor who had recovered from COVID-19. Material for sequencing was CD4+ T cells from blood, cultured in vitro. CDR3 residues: CASSHRLSGIETQYF. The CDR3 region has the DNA TGTGCCAGCAGCCACCGACTTAGCGGGATTGAGACCCAGTACTTC.